This TCR beta chain stems from a study of Ad26.COV2.S vaccination and SARS-CoV-2 variants. General study points: Vaccine and placebo recipients had comparable breadth of non-spike TCRs.

This CDR3 spans 13 amino acids. CDR1 SGHVS and CDR2 FQNEAQ come from the germline V gene. Between the trimmed V and J ends, which lost 1 base and 1 base, there was a span of 4 bases. On this clone itself: Its antigen remains unidentified.

Sequencing used immunoSEQ multiplex PCR; TCRdb keeps in-frame clones, though not all of them. The repertoire has just over 350,000 clones, under 95% of them found once; the top ten carry under 5%. The specimen comprised peripheral blood, sampled after recovery from COVID-19. This chain links TRBV7-8 with TRBJ1-1; no definite D call. This sequence originates from a human donor who had recovered from COVID-19. The CDR3 region is CASSLEANTEAFF. CDR3 nucleotide sequence: TGTGCCAGCAGCTTAGAGGCGAACACTGAAGCTTTCTTT.